The rows below give T cell receptor beta chains drawn from one sample of a study of T-cell reconstitution after alpha-beta-depleted transplantation in children. TCRdb independently ran MiXCR on the PCR reads; one entry per CDR3 protein. The sample carries roughly 500,000 distinct CDR3 sequences, about 10% recorded once. Specimen: PBMCs, collected before TCRalphabeta/CD19-depleted stem cell transplant. The origin of the receptors is a child aged 2-15 years with inherited bone marrow failure, due to receive a stem cell transplant. Each CDR3 is given with its conserved first and last residue. The order of the fields is V gene, J gene, D gene, clone size, CDR3 protein, CDR3 DNA. D genes are given only for firm matches. Only part of the rows carry a size: once, few, many, or a class if the clone is expanded.

TRBV19,TRBJ1-2,TRBD1,few,CASRRTGDLDYTF,TGTGCCAGCCGACGGACAGGGGACCTTGACTACACCTTC
TRBV18,TRBJ2-5,NA,few,CASSPPQAGQETQYF,TGTGCCAGCTCACCACCCCAGGCAGGCCAAGAGACCCAGTACTTC
TRBV29-1,TRBJ1-3,NA,many,CSVGVEPGNTIYF,TGCAGCGTTGGTGTTGAGCCTGGAAACACCATATATTTT
TRBV20-1,TRBJ1-1,TRBD1,many,CSARRGREAFF,TGCAGTGCTCGCAGGGGGCGCGAAGCTTTCTTT
TRBV28,TRBJ2-1,TRBD1,many,CASNLEDRDLDEQFF,TGTGCCAGCAACCTGGAGGACAGGGATCTCGATGAGCAGTTCTTC
TRBV29-1,TRBJ2-6,NA,many,CSVTASGANVLTF,TGCAGCGTAACGGCCTCTGGGGCCAACGTCCTGACTTTC
TRBV4-3,TRBJ2-7,TRBD2,many,CASSQRFGLAGSSYEQYF,TGCGCCAGCAGCCAAAGATTTGGACTAGCGGGATCCTCCTACGAGCAGTACTTC
TRBV4-2,TRBJ2-7,TRBD1,many,CASSQDSRTGRNEQYF,TGTGCCAGCAGCCAAGATAGTCGGACAGGGAGGAACGAGCAGTACTTC
TRBV10-3,TRBJ2-3,NA,many,CAIRGGQPTDTQYF,TGTGCCATCAGAGGAGGACAGCCGACAGATACGCAGTATTTT
TRBV15,TRBJ2-5,TRBD2,many,CATSGYNALAGEETQYF,TGTGCCACCAGCGGATACAATGCCCTAGCGGGAGAAGAGACCCAGTACTTC
TRBV5-1,TRBJ1-5,NA,many,CASSSIPGDQPQHF,TGCGCCAGCAGCTCAATACCAGGGGACCAGCCCCAGCATTTT
TRBV7-2,TRBJ2-1,TRBD2,many,CASSSGLDYNEQFF,TGTGCCAGCAGCTCGGGACTAGACTACAATGAGCAGTTCTTC
TRBV12-3/TRBV12-4,TRBJ2-3,TRBD2,NA,CASSFHATSAGTDTQYF,TGTGCCAGCAGTTTCCATGCGACTAGCGCGGGCACAGATACGCAGTATTTT
TRBV6-2/TRBV6-3,TRBJ2-4,NA,many,CASSTMTWEAKNIQYF,TGTGCCAGCAGTACTATGACCTGGGAAGCCAAAAACATTCAGTACTTC
TRBV2,TRBJ2-5,TRBD2,many,CASNWGGMEQETQYF,TGTGCCAGCAACTGGGGGGGGATGGAGCAAGAGACCCAGTACTTC
TRBV27,TRBJ2-7,TRBD2,many,CASRKGLGLVHEQYF,TGTGCCAGCAGAAAAGGGCTGGGACTAGTCCACGAGCAGTACTTC
TRBV20-1,TRBJ1-2,NA,many,CSAKSYGREYGYTF,TGCAGTGCAAAGTCATATGGCAGGGAGTATGGCTACACCTTC
TRBV20-1,TRBJ2-7,TRBD2,many,CSATGLAGFGEQYF,TGCAGTGCTACGGGACTAGCGGGGTTCGGCGAGCAGTACTTC
TRBV28,TRBJ2-1,TRBD2,many,CASRTGLAGNYNEQFF,TGTGCCAGCAGAACGGGGCTAGCGGGAAACTACAATGAGCAGTTCTTC
TRBV5-1,TRBJ2-3,NA,NA,CASSFVQGLTTDTQYF,TGCGCCAGCAGCTTCGTCCAGGGCCTTACCACAGATACGCAGTATTTT
TRBV27,TRBJ1-1,NA,NA,CASSSRMTGNTEAFF,TGTGCCAGCAGCTCCAGGATGACAGGGAACACTGAAGCTTTCTTT
TRBV25-1,TRBJ2-1,TRBD2,many,CASSLSGGLGEQFF,TGTGCCAGCAGTTTGTCGGGAGGGTTGGGTGAGCAGTTCTTC
TRBV5-1,TRBJ2-1,NA,many,CASSLEAMRNEQFF,TGCGCCAGCAGCTTGGAGGCCATGCGGAATGAGCAGTTCTTC
TRBV20-1,TRBJ2-4,NA,many,CSARETELAKNIQYF,TGCAGTGCTAGAGAGACGGAACTAGCCAAAAACATTCAGTACTTC
TRBV12-3/TRBV12-4,TRBJ2-3,TRBD1,many,CASSQQGAVTDTQYF,TGTGCCAGCAGTCAACAGGGGGCAGTTACAGATACGCAGTATTTT
TRBV7-2,TRBJ2-1,TRBD1,many,CASSLVRGQGYDGEQFF,TGTGCCAGCAGCTTAGTACGTGGACAGGGCTACGATGGTGAGCAGTTCTTC
TRBV5-1,TRBJ2-7,TRBD1,NA,CASSLGGQWYEQYF,TGCGCCAGCAGCTTAGGGGGACAGTGGTACGAGCAGTACTTC
TRBV10-2,TRBJ2-7,NA,many,CASAESGHTYEQYF,TGCGCCAGCGCCGAGTCGGGACATACCTACGAGCAGTACTTC
TRBV7-9,TRBJ2-3,NA,few,CASSLKRSTDTQYF,TGTGCCAGCAGCTTGAAGCGGAGCACAGATACGCAGTATTTT
TRBV20-1,TRBJ2-3,TRBD2,many,CSASPTSGRTDTQYF,TGCAGTGCTAGCCCGACTAGCGGGAGAACAGATACGCAGTATTTT
TRBV7-9,TRBJ1-1,NA,few,CASSLEARLNTEAFF,TGTGCCAGCAGCTTAGAAGCGAGGTTGAACACTGAAGCTTTCTTT
TRBV10-3,TRBJ2-5,NA,many,CAASGHYQETQYF,TGTGCCGCGTCGGGACACTACCAAGAGACCCAGTACTTC